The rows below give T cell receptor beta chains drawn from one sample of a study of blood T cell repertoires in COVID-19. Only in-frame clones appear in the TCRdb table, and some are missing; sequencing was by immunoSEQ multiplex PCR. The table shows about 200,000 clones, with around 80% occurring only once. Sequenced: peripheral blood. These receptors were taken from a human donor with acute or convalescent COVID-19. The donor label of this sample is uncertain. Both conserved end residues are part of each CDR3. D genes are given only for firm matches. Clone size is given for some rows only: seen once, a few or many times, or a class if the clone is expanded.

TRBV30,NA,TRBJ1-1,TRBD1,TGTGCCTGGAGCGCCAAGACCGGGACAGAAAACACTGAAGCTTTCTTT,CAWSAKTGTENTEAFF
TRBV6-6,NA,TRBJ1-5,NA,TGTGCCAGCAGTCGCACCCGGCAGCCCCAGCATTTT,CASSRTRQPQHF
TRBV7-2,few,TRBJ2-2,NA,TGTGCCAGCAGCTTAGGGACTCTCGGCGAGCTGTTTTTT,CASSLGTLGELFF
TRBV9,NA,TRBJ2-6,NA,TGTGCCAGCAGCGTAGTGGGCAGCTACTCTGGGGCCAACGTCCTGACTTTC,CASSVVGSYSGANVLTF
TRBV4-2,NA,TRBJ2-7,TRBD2,TGTGCCAGCAGCCAAGTCGGGGCTAGCGGTTCCTACGAGCAGTACTTC,CASSQVGASGSYEQYF
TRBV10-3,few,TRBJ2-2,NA,TGTGCCATCAGGGGGGCGCTGGCCAGCACCGGGGAGCTGTTTTTT,CAIRGALASTGELFF
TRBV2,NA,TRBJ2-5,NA,TGTGCCAGCACCCAGGATGGCGGGCAAGAGACCCAGTACTTC,CASTQDGGQETQYF
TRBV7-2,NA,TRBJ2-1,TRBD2,TGTGCCAGCAGCGCCCGGTCTAGCGGGAGGCACAATGAGCAGTTCTTC,CASSARSSGRHNEQFF
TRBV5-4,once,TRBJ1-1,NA,TGTGCCAGCAGCTTGGGTCTCGGAGGGGACACTGAAGCTTTCTTT,CASSLGLGGDTEAFF
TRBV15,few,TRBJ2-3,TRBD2,TGTGCCACCAGCAGAGATGGGCGGGGGAGCACAGATACGCAGTATTTT,CATSRDGRGSTDTQYF
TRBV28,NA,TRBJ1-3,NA,TGTGCCAGCACGCGCCTAACCGCGGGTGCCACCATATATTTT,CASTRLTAGATIYF
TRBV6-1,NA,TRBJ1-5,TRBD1,TGTGCCAGCAGTGCCCAAAGGGGGCCGCTTGGGCAGCCCCAGCATTTT,CASSAQRGPLGQPQHF
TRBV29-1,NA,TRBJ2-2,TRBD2,TGCAGCGTTGGACTAGCGGGTGGCACCGGGGAGCTGTTTTTT,CSVGLAGGTGELFF
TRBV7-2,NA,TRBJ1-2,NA,TGTGCCAGCAGCTTAGTACACAGTAATTATGGCTACACCTTC,CASSLVHSNYGYTF
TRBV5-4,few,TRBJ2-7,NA,TGTGCCAGCAGCTTAGCGGGCCCCAGCTCCTACGAGCAGTACTTC,CASSLAGPSSYEQYF
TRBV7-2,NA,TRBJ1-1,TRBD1,TGTGCCAGCAGCTTAGGTGGACAGGGTTACACTGAAGCTTTCTTT,CASSLGGQGYTEAFF
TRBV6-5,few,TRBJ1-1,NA,TGTGCCAGCAGTCCGCGTATTCGGAGTAACACTGAAGCTTTCTTT,CASSPRIRSNTEAFF
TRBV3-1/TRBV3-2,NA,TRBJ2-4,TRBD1,TGTGCCAGCAGCCAAGGGACAGGGGTCCCCAAGGGCAAAGCCAAAAACATTCAGTACTTC,CASSQGTGVPKGKAKNIQYF
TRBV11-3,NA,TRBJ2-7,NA,TGTGCCAGCAGCTTAGATTTCGGCTACGAGCAGTACTTC,CASSLDFGYEQYF
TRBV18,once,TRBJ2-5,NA,TGTGCCAGCTCGCTCTTCACAGGGAGGGAAAAAGAGACCCAGTACTTC,CASSLFTGREKETQYF
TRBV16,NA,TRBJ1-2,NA,TGTGCCAGCAGCCAATACGGAGCGATAGAATCCTATGGCTACACCTTC,CASSQYGAIESYGYTF
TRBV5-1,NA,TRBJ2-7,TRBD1,TGCGCCAGCAGCCTGGGACAGGGGGTTTCCTACGAGCAGTACTTC,CASSLGQGVSYEQYF
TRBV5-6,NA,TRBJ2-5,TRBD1,TGTGCCAGCAGCTATTTCAGTGGGACAGCCCAAGAGACCCAGTACTTC,CASSYFSGTAQETQYF
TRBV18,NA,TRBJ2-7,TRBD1,TGTGCCAGCTCACCCGGACAGGGGATCTACGAGCAGTACTTC,CASSPGQGIYEQYF
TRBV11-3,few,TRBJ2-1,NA,TGTGCCAGCAGCCCCACTACCTACAATGAGCAGTTCTTC,CASSPTTYNEQFF
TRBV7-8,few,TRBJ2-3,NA,TGTGCCAGCAGTAGGGGCCCAGATACGCAGTATTTT,CASSRGPDTQYF
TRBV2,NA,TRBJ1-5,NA,TGTGCCAGCAGAGTAGACAGTGCGAATCAGCCCCAGCATTTT,CASRVDSANQPQHF
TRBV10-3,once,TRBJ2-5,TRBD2,TGTGCCATCAGTGAGGGTGGGACTAGCGGGCCCCAAGAGACCCAGTACTTC,CAISEGGTSGPQETQYF
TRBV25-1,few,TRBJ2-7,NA,TGTGCCAGCAGCCTGAGTCCCTCCTACGAGCAGTACTTC,CASSLSPSYEQYF
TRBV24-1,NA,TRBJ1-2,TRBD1,TGTGCCACCAGTGATGCGGGACAGGGATCTGGCTACACCTTC,CATSDAGQGSGYTF
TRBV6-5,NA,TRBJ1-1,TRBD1,TGTGCCAGCGGGGGACAGATGAACACTGAAGCTTTCTTT,CASGGQMNTEAFF
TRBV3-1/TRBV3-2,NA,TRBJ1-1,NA,TGTGCCAGCAGCCCCCGAGACACTGAAGCTTTCTTT,CASSPRDTEAFF
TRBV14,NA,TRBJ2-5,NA,TGTGCCAGCAGCCACTCCGGAGGGCCGAAGACCCAGTACTTC,CASSHSGGPKTQYF
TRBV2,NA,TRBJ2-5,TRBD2,TGTGCCAGCGGGACTAGCGGTTACCAAGAGACCCAGTACTTC,CASGTSGYQETQYF
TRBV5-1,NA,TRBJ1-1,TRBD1,TGCGCCAGCAGCACGGGGACAGTAGTCACTGAAGCTTTCTTT,CASSTGTVVTEAFF
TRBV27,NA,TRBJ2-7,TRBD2,TGTGCCAGCAGTTCGCCGGGACTAGCGGGAGTTCACGAGCAGTACTTC,CASSSPGLAGVHEQYF
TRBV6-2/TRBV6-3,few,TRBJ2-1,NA,TGTGCCAGCAGTTACAAGGGGGACACATCTCTATACTCCTACAATGAGCAGTTCTTC,CASSYKGDTSLYSYNEQFF
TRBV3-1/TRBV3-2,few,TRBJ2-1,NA,TGTGCCAGCAGCCTGGGCAGGGGTTCCTACAATGAGCAGTTCTTC,CASSLGRGSYNEQFF
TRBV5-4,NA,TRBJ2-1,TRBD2,TGTGCCAGCAGCCGGCGGGCTAGCGGGGCTTACAATGAGCAGTTCTTC,CASSRRASGAYNEQFF
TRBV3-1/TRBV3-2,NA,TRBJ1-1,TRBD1,TGTGCCAGCAGCCAAGGCAGGACAGGGGGCAATCGGGCTTTCTTT,CASSQGRTGGNRAFF
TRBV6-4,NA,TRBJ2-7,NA,TGTGCCAGCAATCGACAGGAGAGCTCCTACGAGCAGTACTTC,CASNRQESSYEQYF
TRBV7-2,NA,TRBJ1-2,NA,TGTGCCAGCAGCACGCGCCGGGACAAGACTAACTATGGCTACACCTTC,CASSTRRDKTNYGYTF
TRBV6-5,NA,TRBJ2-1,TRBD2,TGTGCCAGCTCCCGGGGCGGGAGCTACAATGAGCAGTTCTTC,CASSRGGSYNEQFF
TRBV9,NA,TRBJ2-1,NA,TGTGCCAGCAGCCCCCTAGGAGGGTCCTACAATGAGCAGTTCTTC,CASSPLGGSYNEQFF
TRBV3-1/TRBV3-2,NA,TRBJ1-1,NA,TGTGCCAGCAGCCAACGGGGGGCGCGAACTGAAGCTTTCTTT,CASSQRGARTEAFF
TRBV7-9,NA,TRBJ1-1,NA,TGTGCCAGCAGCTCCCGGGGACTAGCGGGGACGTCGCCCGAAGCTTTCTTT,CASSSRGLAGTSPEAFF
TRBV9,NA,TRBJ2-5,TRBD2,TGTGCCAGCAGCCCCCGTAGCGGGATCCAAGAGACCCAGTACTTC,CASSPRSGIQETQYF
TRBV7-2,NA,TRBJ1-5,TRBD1,TGTGCCAGCAGCTTAGGACAGGGGAATCAGCCCCAGCATTTT,CASSLGQGNQPQHF
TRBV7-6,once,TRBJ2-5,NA,TGTGCCAGCAGCCCCAGGACTATATTAAAAGAGACCCAGTACTTC,CASSPRTILKETQYF